This entry describes one T cell receptor (beta chain). The CDR3 length is 15 residues. Germline trimming cut 1 base from V and 2 bases from J; bases unmatched to any gene: 2. Germline V CDR1 and CDR2: SQVTM, ANQGSEA. These data originate in a study of blood T cell repertoires in COVID-19. Assay: immunoSEQ multiplex PCR; the TCRdb copy retains only in-frame clones and omits some. The sample lists roughly 16,000 clones, roughly four fifths occurring once. The material sequenced was peripheral blood. J is TRBJ2-1 and V is TRBV29-1; 10 bases line up with TRBD1. The origin of this receptor is an elderly man with active COVID-19. CDR3 DNA sequence: TGCAGCGTTGAAGGTGGGACAGGGGCCTACAATGAGCAGTTCTTC. Protein: CSVEGGTGAYNEQFF.